Sequencing of this T cell receptor beta chain was carried out in a study of vaccination effects on CD4 cells after COVID-19. Sequencing followed a ViraFEST assay step that expanded antigen-specific CD4+ T cells with viral peptide pools. Researchers isolated CD4+ T cells once approximately ten days of culture had elapsed. All study participants received two doses of BNT162b2 or mRNA-1273 vaccine. This CDR3 has 14 residues. Germline CDR1 reads KGHSH; CDR2 reads LQKENI. V was pared by 2 bases and J by 5 bases, with 6 bases of the junction left unmatched. This clone was picked up one time. Antigen: not known. Method: immunoSEQ multiplex PCR; TCRdb's copy keeps in-frame clones and lacks some. The profile shows tens of thousands of clones, 72% of them singletons.

V is TRBV18 and J is TRBJ2-7, with 7 nucleotides matching TRBD1. The clonotype originates from a human donor who received a COVID-19 vaccine. The sample in question was CD4+ T cells from PBMCs cultured with HCoV-NL63 spike peptides, obtained after COVID-19 vaccination. CDR3 bases: TGTGCCAGCTCACCAATGCGGACAGGTAACGAGCAGTACTTC. Encoded protein: CASSPMRTGNEQYF.